These T cell receptor beta chains were read from a single sample in a study of Ad26.COV2.S vaccination and SARS-CoV-2 variants. The repertoire was sequenced with immunoSEQ multiplex PCR; TCRdb's copy has only in-frame clones and lacks some. The table includes 350,000 to 400,000 clones, around nine tenths detected once. The sample here was peripheral blood, taken in a trial of Ad26.COV2.S vaccine versus placebo. The receptors shown here come from a person between 18 and 65 years old who received the Ad26.COV2.S COVID-19 vaccine or a placebo. Each CDR3 is given without its conserved first and last residue. D genes are given only for firm matches. Only some rows state a clone size, as once, few, many or a class for expanded clones.

clone size | V gene | D gene | CDR3 protein
. | TRBV7-9 | . | ASSTLRGEAGTGNTIY
. | TRBV7-9 | . | ASSLRDSLNTEAF
. | TRBV5-1 | . | ASSWGADTQY
few | TRBV19 | . | ASRRGAQYGYT
once | TRBV27 | TRBD1 | ASSFDRGDGYT
once | TRBV3-1/TRBV3-2 | TRBD1 | ASSFGTETEAF
. | TRBV4-3 | . | ASSQDAAGSETQY
. | TRBV3-1/TRBV3-2 | TRBD1 | ASSQWTGNEETQY
. | TRBV4-1 | TRBD1 | ASSQDAGTEGDTQY
. | TRBV3-1/TRBV3-2 | TRBD2 | ASSPTPSGEETQY
few | TRBV12-3/TRBV12-4 | . | ASSAGGYGYT
. | TRBV6-5 | . | ASSYRVGNQPQH
. | TRBV6-5 | . | ASKSGGNQPQH
. | TRBV24-1 | . | ATSDGPPQGFEAF
. | TRBV11-3 | TRBD1 | ASSSRDSPNEQF
. | TRBV5-5 | . | ASNPVGSYEQY
once | TRBV21-1 | . | ASSKGSRSNQPQH
once | TRBV4-1 | . | ASSQISGVEKLF
. | TRBV7-8 | TRBD1 | ASSLDPGQGLSYGYT
. | TRBV6-2/TRBV6-3 | . | ASSVQVMGETQY
. | TRBV6-1 | TRBD1 | ASSEYTGGPVTAQY
. | TRBV27 | . | ASSPSLIYNEQF
. | TRBV11-3 | . | ASSLSTGELF
once | TRBV5-1 | . | ASSLEDSQETQY
. | TRBV6-5 | . | ASRENSGNTIY
. | TRBV27 | . | ASSLYGVGYGYT
. | TRBV7-9 | . | ATQGRAGNTIY
. | TRBV30 | TRBD1 | AWSVLDRGAEAF
. | TRBV5-6 | . | ASSPRPSSSYEQY
. | TRBV30 | . | ACGRPRETQY
. | TRBV16 | . | ASSQPKQGLNEKLF
. | TRBV6-1 | . | ASSERGQPQH
. | TRBV4-1 | . | ASSFDITYEQY
. | TRBV5-1 | . | ASSLGTDNEQF
. | TRBV5-4 | TRBD2 | ASSLPSGGETQY
few | TRBV4-2 | . | ASSQEVRGGTYNSPLH
. | TRBV6-5 | . | ASSFTGSYGYT
. | TRBV3-1/TRBV3-2 | TRBD2 | ASSQDGLAGREQF
. | TRBV18 | TRBD2 | ASSHDWTSGNNEQF
. | TRBV2 | TRBD1 | ASKYLGLTGVADTQY
. | TRBV5-1 | . | ASSLGVAGNTEAF
. | TRBV29-1 | TRBD2 | SVAPSGLLDTQY
. | TRBV5-1 | TRBD1 | ASSLDGTGAEAF
. | TRBV7-8 | . | ASSLFRSRELF
. | TRBV2 | TRBD2 | ASSGLAEGNEQF